This T cell receptor beta chain originates from a study of blood T cells in healthy people across ages. Total RNA was isolated from each sample in quantities of at least 5.5 micrograms. The ends were cut back, 3 bases at V and 1 base at J, with 14 bases in the middle. There are 16 residues in the CDR3. The germline gives CDR1 MDHEN, CDR2 SYDVKM. Study-level points and caveats: In long-lived donors, naive CD4+ cell counts and diversity exceeded those of aged donors.

This clonotype was detected only a few times. Its antigen is not known. Primed by a sample-barcoded 5' primer and a J-beta primer mix, a second PCR proceeded for roughly 6 to 12 cycles. A 12-random-nucleotide template-switch adaptor tagged each cDNA molecule. One entry per CDR3 protein, called by TCRdb with MiXCR from the 5' RACE reads. The data show about 570,000 distinct CDR3 sequences, 27% seen once. The TCR was taken from a woman aged 70-85 years in good health. Sequencing was performed on blood. This chain uses TRBV28 with TRBJ2-3; tentative D call: TRBD2 (5 bases). CDR3 protein: CASSFQSGGGTDTQYF. DNA for the CDR3: TGTGCCAGCAGTTTTCAGAGCGGCGGTGGCACAGATACGCAGTATTTT. Full variable domain (remainder filled in from reference TRBV28 and TRBJ2-3): DVKVTQSSRYLVKRTGEKVFLECVQDMDHENMFWYRQDPGLGLRLIYFSYDVKMKEKGDIPEGYSVSREKKERFSLILESASTNQTSMYLCASSFQSGGGTDTQYFGPGTRLTVL.